One TCR beta chain is described in this entry. The sample comes from a study of PD-L1 blockade in urothelial cancer. Background on the study: Atezolizumab at 1,200 mg intravenously every 3 weeks was started by patients in the mid-2010s. Males with urothelial cancer arising in the bladder constituted about 90% of the roughly 29 patients.

Per patient, between 1 and 8 samples were collected at pretreatment and on-treatment time points. This CDR3 has 15 amino acids. From germline, CDR1 is SGHRS and CDR2 YFSETQ. Unmatched junction bases numbered 5, after V lost 0 bases and J lost 7 bases. Data came from immunoSEQ multiplex PCR; TCRdb stores just in-frame clones and leaves some out. The table records 40,000 or so clones, roughly 87% of them present only once. This sample comprised PBMCs, obtained around atezolizumab (anti-PD-L1) treatment. The TCR was taken from a man aged 65 to 79 with urothelial cancer. The rearrangement joins TRBV5-1 to TRBJ2-1; 9 nucleotides agree with TRBD2. DNA of the CDR3: TGCGCCAGCAGCTTGGGAGCGGGAGGAAGGAATGAGCAGTTCTTC. It specifies CASSLGAGGRNEQFF.